What follows are 31 T cell receptor beta chains derived from one specimen sequenced in a study of human T cells and chemical hapten exposure. Via MiXCR, TCRdb re-called the RACE reads, giving one row per CDR3 protein. Seen here are 99,000 or so distinct CDR3 sequences, around 35% observed once, and the top ten hold about 2.9%. This sample's time point: patch test 3, about 24 weeks after DPC sensitization. The treatment is: therapeutic diphenylcyclopropenone sensitization with weekly scalp DPC. Sequenced here: whole blood, sampled in connection with sensitization to the hapten diphenylcyclopropenone (DPC). The receptors shown here come from a man in his forties or fifties with alopecia areata. Some clones in this sample may be carry-over from other donors' samples.

This clonotype was seen only a few times. The genes are TRBV6-1 and TRBJ2-7, with 12 bases lining up with TRBD2. The germline V gene has CDR1 MNHNS and CDR2 SASEGT. Trimming cost V 2 bases and J 2 bases; bases outside gene matches: 1. The CDR3 sequence is 15 residues long. As DNA, the CDR3 is TGTGCCAGCAGTGAACTAGCGGGAGGGCCCTACGAGCAGTACGTC. Amino acids: CASSELAGGPYEQYV.

The chain links TRBV6-5 to TRBJ2-1, with 9 bases lining up with TRBD1. CDR3 length: 14 residues. Germline CDR1 is MNHEY and CDR2 is SVGAGI. The V gene end was trimmed by 6 bases and the J gene end by 4 bases; junction bases not matched to a gene: 4. The CDR3 region has the DNA TGTGCCAGCAGAAGGGACAGGGATTACAATGAGCAGTTCTTC. It translates to CASRRDRDYNEQFF.

V is TRBV7-2 and J is TRBJ2-7; D may correspond to TRBD1 or TRBD2 (5 bases each). The CDR3 consists of 19 residues. Trimming took off 0 bases at V and 2 bases at J, with 23 bases between the two ends. CDR1 SGHTA and CDR2 FQGNSA come from the germline V gene. CDR3 sequence reads: CASSLAPRGSMVGAYEQYF. As DNA, the CDR3 is TGTGCCAGCAGCTTAGCACCCCGGGGTAGCATGGTAGGGGCCTACGAGCAGTACTTC. Full variable domain (rest looked up from reference TRBV7-2 and TRBJ2-7): GAGVSQSPSNKVTEKGKDVELRCDPISGHTALYWYRQSLGQGLEFLIYFQGNSAPDKSGLPSDRFSAERTGGSVSTLTIQRTQQEDSAVYLCASSLAPRGSMVGAYEQYFGPGTRLTVT.

This clonotype has only a few counts. V and J are TRBV6-2 or TRBV6-3 and TRBJ2-7, with D maybe TRBD1 (6 bases). Germline V gives CDR1 MNHEY, CDR2 SVGEGT. The V end was cut by 7 bases, the J end by 3 bases, with 16 bases between. The CDR3 sequence is 14 residues long. Here the CDR3 DNA reads TGTGCCAGCACCACCGGGACAATTCTCTACGAGCAGTACGTC. It yields the protein CASTTGTILYEQYV.

The V gene is TRBV16, the J gene TRBJ1-2; maybe TRBD1 (5 bases). CDR1 and CDR2 from the germline V gene are KGHSY and FQNENV. Trimming removed 4 bases from V and 0 bases from J, with 15 bases in between. The CDR3 runs to 16 residues. As DNA, the CDR3 is TGTGCCAGCAGCCCCCTCCTTGGGGCCCCTAACTATGGCTACACCTTC. It encodes CASSPLLGAPNYGYTF. Variable domain in full (rest from reference TRBV16 and TRBJ1-2): GEEVAQTPKHLVRGEGQKAKLYCAPIKGHSYVFWYQQVLKNEFKFLISFQNENVFDETGMPKERFSAKCLPNSPCSLEIQATKLEDSAVYFCASSPLLGAPNYGYTFGSGTRLTVV.

CDR3 amino acids: CASGKREGEQYF. The CDR3 coding sequence is TGTGCCAGCGGAAAGCGGGAGGGCGAGCAGTACTTC. This sequence joins TRBV27 and TRBJ2-7; 10 bases map to TRBD2. Germline CDR1 reads MNHEY; CDR2 reads SMNVEV (reference sequence). The CDR3 length is 12 residues. V lost 8 bases to trimming and J lost 6 bases; unmatched junction nucleotides: 4.

This clonotype came up a few times. The genes are TRBV7-8 and TRBJ1-1; 8 bases fit TRBD1. The germline CDR1 and CDR2 sequences are SGHVS and FQNEAQ. The V segment lost 6 bases and the J segment 7 bases; nucleotides outside the gene matches: 7. The CDR3 has 13 residues. CDR3 in DNA: TGTGCCAGCAGTCAACAAGGACAGGGTGAAGCTTTCTTT. Its translation: CASSQQGQGEAFF.

As for this clonotype: The junction departs from germline at one end; a sequencing error may be responsible. This chain links TRBV7-7 with TRBJ2-5, with 8 positions matching TRBD2. The CDR3 runs 17 residues. Germline V gene sequence: CDR1 SSHAT, CDR2 FNYEAQ (reference sequence). The CDR3 nucleotides read TGTGCTAGCAGCCCCATACCTTCGGGAGGGCCTGAAAAGACCCAGTACTTC. It translates to CASSPIPSGGPEKTQYF.

This chain uses TRBV20-1 with TRBJ2-1; 9 positions match TRBD2. V lost 0 bases, J lost 9 bases, and 9 bases stayed unmatched. The CDR3 spans 15 residues. CDR1 is DFQATT, CDR2 SNEGSKA, per germline (reference sequence). CDR3 region: CSARDYLAGWGEQFF. The DNA of the CDR3 is TGCAGTGCTAGAGATTATCTAGCGGGATGGGGTGAGCAGTTCTTC.

The gene calls are TRBV27 and TRBJ1-6, with D perhaps matching TRBD1 (5 bases). The V gene lost 5 bases and the J gene lost 14 bases, with 22 bases spanning the gap. The CDR3 has 15 residues. Germline loops: CDR1 MNHEY, CDR2 SMNVEV (reference sequence). The chain's CDR3 is CASSLDFVGPVTLHF. CDR3 in DNA: TGTGCCAGCAGTCTGGACTTTGTGGGGCCCGTAACCCTCCACTTT.

The table lists this clonotype with a few counts. This rearrangement joins TRBV4-3 to TRBJ2-7, with D uncertain. This CDR3 contains 16 residues. Trimming took off 0 bases at V and 6 bases at J, with 18 bases between the two ends. The germline CDR1 and CDR2 sequences are LGHNA and YSLEER. Here the CDR3 DNA reads TGCGCCAGCAGCCAAGATTTCTCGGCCGCTTCGCGCGAGCAGTACTTC. Protein sequence: CASSQDFSAASREQYF.

Only a few counts were recorded for this clonotype. The chain is built from TRBV29-1 and TRBJ2-1, with unresolved D. Germline values: CDR1 SQVTM, CDR2 ANQGSEA. The CDR3 length is 10 residues. V was trimmed by 7 bases and J by 5 bases, leaving 6 bases between them. In DNA, the CDR3 is TGCAGCGCTGCTCACAATGAGCAGTTCTTC. Its translation: CSAAHNEQFF.

This chain uses TRBV29-1 with TRBJ2-2; D is undetermined. Germline V lookup: CDR1 SQVTM, CDR2 ANQGSEA. Trimming took off 5 bases at V and 4 bases at J, with 8 bases between the two ends. The CDR3 consists of 12 residues. The CDR3 region is CSVPDGTGELFF. CDR3 in DNA: TGCAGCGTTCCAGACGGCACCGGGGAGCTGTTTTTT.

This clonotype occurred many times. This CDR3 is CASSPPFNEQFF. CDR3 DNA: TGTGCCAGCAGTCCCCCTTTCAATGAGCAGTTCTTC. The chain is built from TRBV28 and TRBJ2-1; D not certain. CDR1 MDHEN and CDR2 SYDVKM come from the germline V gene. The CDR3 loop spans 12 amino acids. V dropped 5 bases and J dropped 6 bases, with 8 bases sitting between them.

The V gene is TRBV29-1, the J gene TRBJ2-6, with TRBD2 as a possible D gene (5 bases). The CDR3 is made up of 14 amino acids. Trimming removed 7 bases at V and 4 bases at J, with 14 bases between. The V gene's germline CDR1 is SQVTM and CDR2 ANQGSEA. CDR3 in amino acids: CSAREGSGANVLTF. In DNA form, the CDR3 reads TGCAGCGCCCGTGAGGGATCGGGGGCCAACGTCCTGACTTTC. Based on the CDR3 plus reference TRBV29-1 and TRBJ2-6, the full variable domain is SAVISQKPSRDICQRGTSLTIQCQVDSQVTMMFWYRQQPGQSLTLIATANQGSEATYESGFVIDKFPISRPNLTFSTLTVSNMSPEDSSIYLCSAREGSGANVLTFGAGSRLTVL.

This chain connects TRBV4-2 to TRBJ1-1; tentatively, D is TRBD1 (5 bases). Germline V lookup: CDR1 LGHNA, CDR2 YNFKEQ. V was shortened by 0 bases and J by 4 bases, with 15 bases between the two germline ends. The CDR3 runs 16 residues. The CDR3 here is CASSQDQLSGGTEAFF. CDR3 in DNA: TGTGCCAGCAGCCAAGATCAGTTGTCGGGGGGCACTGAAGCTTTCTTT.

This clonotype was observed a handful of times. The rearrangement uses TRBV29-1 and TRBJ1-1; perhaps TRBD1 as D (5 bases). CDR1 is SQVTM, CDR2 ANQGSEA, per germline. With 4 bases removed from V and 1 base from J, the gap between germline ends came to 13 bases. There are 14 residues in the CDR3. The chain's CDR3 is CSVGGVGGNTEAFF. DNA of the CDR3: TGCAGCGTTGGGGGGGTTGGAGGGAACACTGAAGCTTTCTTT.

The V call is TRBV2, the J call TRBJ2-5; 8 bases match TRBD1. J lost 5 bases, V lost 4 bases, and 3 bases had no gene match. The V gene's germline CDR1 is SNHLY and CDR2 FYNNEI. The CDR3 runs to 13 residues. For the CDR3, the DNA is TGTGCCAGCAGTGCGGACAGGGTCGAGACCCAGTACTTC. It translates to CASSADRVETQYF.

The rearrangement joins TRBV5-5 to TRBJ2-7; possible D gene TRBD1, 6 bases. Germline CDR1 SGHKS, CDR2 YYEKEE (reference sequence). Trimming pared 0 bases from V and 2 bases from J, leaving 15 bases between. This CDR3 region has 16 residues. CDR3 in DNA: TGTGCCAGCAGCTTGGGGGTCCGGACAGACACCTACGAGCAGTACTTC. Encoded protein: CASSLGVRTDTYEQYF.

This clonotype was detected a few times. The V and J genes are TRBV3-1 and TRBJ1-4, with D possibly TRBD1 on 6 matching bases. This CDR3 has 16 amino acids. The germline V gene has CDR1 LGHDT and CDR2 YNNKEL (reference sequence). V was trimmed by 0 bases and J by 4 bases, leaving 12 bases between them. CDR3 amino acids: CASSQDGQTINEKLFF. CDR3 in DNA: TGTGCCAGCAGCCAAGATGGACAGACTATTAATGAAAAACTGTTTTTT.

CDR3 DNA sequence: TGTGCCAGCAGCTTTCAACGGGGGATGGACGAGCAGTACTTC. This encodes CASSFQRGMDEQYF. This chain uses TRBV7-9 with TRBJ2-7; maybe TRBD2 (6 bases). The CDR3 is 14 amino acids. Deletions cut 3 bases from V and 5 bases from J, with 14 bases between. Germline V gene sequence: CDR1 SEHNR, CDR2 FQNEAQ (reference sequence).

A few counts support this clonotype. The chain employs TRBV2 and TRBJ2-3, with D maybe TRBD1 (6 bases). Trimming left V 7 bases short and J 4 bases short, with 15 bases between. The CDR3 consists of 14 residues. The V gene's germline CDR1 is SNHLY and CDR2 FYNNEI. The CDR3 DNA is TGTGCCAGCAACGTACAGGGCGAGTCAGATACGCAGTATTTT. It yields the protein CASNVQGESDTQYF.

This clonotype was detected only a few times. The J gene is TRBJ1-1, the V gene TRBV5-1; tentatively, D is TRBD1 (6 bases). The CDR3 runs 14 residues. The V end was cut by 4 bases, the J end by 1 base, with 11 bases between. Germline lookup yields CDR1 SGHRS and CDR2 YFSETQ. The CDR3, as DNA: TGCGCCAGCAGCGCGACAGGCCCGAACACTGAAGCTTTCTTT. Encoded protein: CASSATGPNTEAFF. Variable domain in full (rest from reference TRBV5-1 and TRBJ1-1): KAGVTQTPRYLIKTRGQQVTLSCSPISGHRSVSWYQQTPGQGLQFLFEYFSETQRNKGNFPGRFSGRQFSNSRSEMNVSTLELGDSALYLCASSATGPNTEAFFGQGTRLTVV.

This chain links TRBV3-1 with TRBJ1-3; D uncertain. The CDR3 spans 15 residues. In germline, CDR1 is LGHDT, CDR2 YNNKEL (reference sequence). V was cut by 4 bases and J by 0 bases, with 10 bases left in between. CDR3 sequence: CASSPTVNSGNTIYF. The CDR3, as DNA: TGTGCCAGCAGCCCTACAGTAAACTCTGGAAACACCATATATTTT.

The chain joins TRBV20-1 to TRBJ2-1; D may match TRBD1 or TRBD2 (6 bases each). Germline-derived CDR1 and CDR2 are DFQATT and SNEGSKA (reference sequence). The CDR3 is 14 residues long. V lost 6 bases to trimming and J lost 2 bases, with 14 bases between them. The CDR3 DNA is TGCAGTGCCCTCGGGGGCGTCCCCTACAATGAGCAGTTCTTC. As protein: CSALGGVPYNEQFF.

CDR3 residues: CASSSGQGATEAFF. Written as DNA, the CDR3 is TGTGCCAGCAGTTCGGGACAGGGGGCCACTGAAGCTTTCTTT. The V gene is TRBV6-1, the J gene TRBJ1-1, with 12 bases identical to TRBD1. Per germline, CDR1 MNHNS and CDR2 SASEGT. The CDR3 has 14 amino acids. With 5 bases clipped from V and 4 bases from J, the junction kept 2 bases outside the gene matches.

This clonotype came up a few times. V usage is TRBV7-9 and J usage is TRBJ1-1; 7 bases are shared with TRBD1. The CDR3 covers 15 residues. Germline CDR1 and CDR2: SEHNR and FQNEAQ (reference sequence). The junction had 9 bases not matched to a gene; V was cut back by 5 bases and J by 3 bases. CDR3 region: CASSPRTGTYTEAFF. CDR3 sequence (DNA): TGTGCCAGCAGCCCCCGGACAGGAACGTACACTGAAGCTTTCTTT.

This clonotype was counted only a few times. This rearrangement joins TRBV5-1 to TRBJ2-3, with 8 bases matching TRBD2. Trimming at V came to 4 bases and at J to 0 bases, leaving 7 bases not matched to a gene. This CDR3 contains 16 residues. Germline V gene data show CDR1 as SGHRS and CDR2 as YFSETQ. Written as DNA, the CDR3 is TGCGCCAGCAGCCTCAGACTAGCGCAGAGCACAGATACGCAGTATTTT. Its translation: CASSLRLAQSTDTQYF. Looking up the rest from reference TRBV5-1 and TRBJ2-3 gives the full variable domain: KAGVTQTPRYLIKTRGQQVTLSCSPISGHRSVSWYQQTPGQGLQFLFEYFSETQRNKGNFPGRFSGRQFSNSRSEMNVSTLELGDSALYLCASSLRLAQSTDTQYFGPGTRLTVL.

V usage is TRBV6-5 and J usage is TRBJ2-5, with TRBD1 as a possible D gene (5 bases). The CDR3 loop spans 17 amino acids. V was shortened by 0 bases and J by 4 bases, with 18 bases between the two germline ends. Germline CDR1 and CDR2: MNHEY and SVGAGI. This chain's CDR3 is CASSYSLRTLERETQYF. The CDR3, as DNA: TGTGCCAGCAGTTACTCCTTACGGACATTGGAGAGAGAGACCCAGTACTTC.

The chain links TRBV7-2 to TRBJ2-2; 7 positions agree with TRBD1. The CDR3 consists of 14 residues. Germline V gene data show CDR1 as SGHTA and CDR2 as FQGNSA. The V gene end was trimmed by 10 bases and the J gene end by 6 bases; junction bases not matched to a gene: 11. The CDR3 DNA reads as TGTGCCACACCATCCCAGGGGGTCGCCGGGGAGCTGTTTTTT. As protein: CATPSQGVAGELFF.

This clonotype was counted only a few times. CDR3: CASSKRPGTGYPSYEQYV. CDR3 coding DNA: TGTGCCAGCAGCAAACGTCCCGGGACAGGGTACCCCTCCTACGAGCAGTACGTC. This sequence joins TRBV7-8 and TRBJ2-7, with TRBD1 identical over 9 bases. This CDR3 spans 18 amino acids. Germline V gene data show CDR1 as SGHVS and CDR2 as FQNEAQ. With 5 bases clipped from V and 0 bases from J, the junction kept 14 bases outside the gene matches.